The 27 T cell receptor beta chains presented below share a single source sample, sequenced in a study of T cell clonotyping in hematopoietic cell transplantation. Method: immunoSEQ multiplex PCR; TCRdb's copy keeps in-frame clones and lacks some. The table has about 45,000 clones, roughly 85% seen once. Stated time point: recipient sample about 28 days before transplant, after cytoreduction. Sequenced material: peripheral blood mononuclear cells, taken before stem cell transplant. These receptors originate from a man aged 60 to 75 with myelodysplastic syndrome. Some clones in this sample may be carry-over from other donors' samples.

V is TRBV6-5 and J is TRBJ1-1; D is unresolved. Germline CDR1 and CDR2: MNHEY and SVGAGI. CDR3 length: 14 amino acids. Between the trimmed V and J ends, which lost 5 bases and 3 bases, there was a span of 13 bases. The CDR3 nucleotides read TGTGCCAGCAGTGTCCGGGAAGTGGACACTGAAGCTTTCTTT. Translated, it gives CASSVREVDTEAFF.

The V call is TRBV7-2, the J call TRBJ1-1, with D maybe TRBD1 (5 bases). The germline V and J ends were trimmed by 1 base and 7 bases, with 13 bases remaining between them. Germline CDR1 reads SGHTA; CDR2 reads FQGNSA. The CDR3 has 14 amino acids. CDR3 protein: CASSLGPDRDEAFF. The CDR3 DNA reads TGTGCCAGCAGCTTAGGCCCCGACAGAGATGAAGCTTTCTTT.

The CDR3 sequence is CAWSPSIPNYGYTF. The CDR3 region has the DNA TGTGCCTGGAGTCCTTCCATCCCTAACTATGGCTACACCTTC. V gene TRBV30 combines with J gene TRBJ1-2, with unresolved D. The CDR3 covers 14 residues. V lost 2 bases to trimming and J lost 0 bases, with 10 bases between them. Germline loops: CDR1 GTSNPN, CDR2 SVGIG (reference sequence).

The chain links TRBV5-4 to TRBJ1-2; TRBD1 is a possible D gene (5 bases). With 4 bases removed from V and 2 bases from J, the gap between germline ends came to 12 bases. This CDR3 comprises 14 residues. The germline V gene has CDR1 SGHNT and CDR2 YYREEE (reference sequence). CDR3 bases: TGTGCCAGCAGCCCGGGGGGACGGAACTATGGCTACACCTTC. As protein: CASSPGGRNYGYTF.

The chain uses TRBV28 and TRBJ2-6; D not resolved. Trimming stripped 8 bases from V and 3 bases from J, with 8 bases between. Germline CDR1 and CDR2: MDHEN and SYDVKM. This CDR3 is built from 13 residues. In DNA, the CDR3 is TGTGCCAGCTGGACGAATGGGGCCAACGTCCTGACTTTC. Amino acid sequence: CASWTNGANVLTF.

The genes are TRBV19 and TRBJ2-2; 7 positions match TRBD1. With 6 bases clipped from V and 0 bases from J, the junction kept 7 bases outside the gene matches. This CDR3 is built from 16 residues. Germline V gene sequence: CDR1 LNHDA, CDR2 SQIVND (reference sequence). CDR3 protein: CASRTGLGANTGELFF. CDR3 DNA sequence: TGTGCCAGTAGGACAGGGTTGGGCGCGAACACCGGGGAGCTGTTTTTT.

The chain links TRBV19 to TRBJ2-2; perhaps TRBD2 as D (7 bases). The CDR3 spans 15 residues. Trimming removed 3 bases at V and 3 bases at J, with 11 bases between. Germline V lookup: CDR1 LNHDA, CDR2 SQIVND (reference sequence). The CDR3 region is CASSITGGYTGELFF. The CDR3 region has the DNA TGTGCCAGTAGTATTACGGGGGGCTACACCGGGGAGCTGTTTTTT.

The chain joins TRBV7-9 to TRBJ2-2; a weak D match, TRBD1 (5 bases). The CDR3 has 14 amino acids. The V gene's germline CDR1 is SEHNR and CDR2 FQNEAQ (reference sequence). Trimming cost V 2 bases and J 6 bases, with 10 bases left between them. As DNA, the CDR3 is TGTGCCAGCAGCTTACTATGGGGCGCCGGGGAGCTGTTTTTT. Translated, it gives CASSLLWGAGELFF.

The rearrangement links TRBV19 to TRBJ1-1; 8 nucleotides match TRBD1. The ends lost 11 bases at V and 5 bases at J; junction bases unmatched: 13. The germline gives CDR1 LNHDA, CDR2 SQIVND (reference sequence). The CDR3 has 14 amino acids. CDR3 in DNA: TGTGCCTCTAGCCGCGACAGGGGACTAACTGAAGCTTTCTTT. Protein sequence: CASSRDRGLTEAFF.

The CDR3 loop reads CASSHADRVDTEAFF. CDR3 bases: TGCGCCAGCAGCCATGCGGACAGAGTCGACACTGAAGCTTTCTTT. This chain joins TRBV4-3 and TRBJ1-1; possible D gene TRBD1, 6 bases. Per the germline V gene, CDR1 is LGHNA and CDR2 is YSLEER. V was cut by 3 bases and J by 3 bases, with 14 bases left in between. This CDR3 is 15 amino acids long.

The chain recombines TRBV4-3 with TRBJ2-7; D gene uncertain. V lost 4 bases and J lost 5, with 15 bases in between. CDR3 length: 14 residues. Germline assignment: CDR1 LGHNA and CDR2 YSLEER. CDR3 bases: TGCGCCAGCAGCCGGCGAAGGCCCCCCGACGAGCAGTACTTC. Residues: CASSRRRPPDEQYF.

V and J are TRBV12-5 and TRBJ2-2; 10 bases line up with TRBD2. Germline CDR1 is LGHNT and CDR2 is FRNRAP. Trimming at V came to 1 base and at J to 7 bases, leaving 6 bases not matched to a gene. The CDR3 runs 16 residues. The CDR3 DNA follows: TGTGCTAGTGGTTTGGCCTTACTAGCGGGGATCGGGGAGCTGTTTTTT. Protein product: CASGLALLAGIGELFF.

This clone appeared once. This chain uses TRBV6-5 with TRBJ1-4; no clear D gene. This CDR3 contains 14 residues. Deletions cut 0 bases from V and 4 bases from J, with 6 bases between. Per the germline V gene, CDR1 is MNHEY and CDR2 is SVGAGI. The chain's CDR3 is CASSYSASNEKLFF. CDR3 bases: TGTGCCAGCAGTTACTCTGCCAGTAATGAAAAACTGTTTTTT.

The CDR3: CASSLNEGTEAFF. The CDR3, as DNA: TGTGCCAGCAGCTTAAACGAGGGCACTGAAGCTTTCTTT. The gene calls are TRBV7-2 and TRBJ1-1; D remains ambiguous. The CDR3 loop spans 13 amino acids. Trimming removed 2 bases from V and 4 bases from J, with 8 bases in between. Per the germline V gene, CDR1 is SGHTA and CDR2 is FQGNSA.

The V call is TRBV5-1, the J call TRBJ1-2; 11 nucleotides align to TRBD1. Unmatched junction bases numbered 6, after V lost 3 bases and J lost 8 bases. Looked up from germline, CDR1 is SGHRS and CDR2 is YFSETQ. The CDR3 extends over 14 amino acids. As DNA, the CDR3 is TGCGCCAGCAGCTACGGACAGGGGGCGGAAGGCTACACCTTC. Translating it yields CASSYGQGAEGYTF.

The chain couples TRBV5-8 to TRBJ2-5, with 10 bases matching TRBD2. J lost 1 base, V lost 3 bases, and 6 bases had no gene match. The germline gives CDR1 SGHTS, CDR2 YDEGEE. The CDR3 consists of 16 residues. This CDR3 is CASSSGLAVTQETQYF. Written as DNA, the CDR3 is TGTGCCAGCAGCTCCGGACTAGCGGTTACCCAAGAGACCCAGTACTTC.

The chain couples TRBV6-5 to TRBJ1-6; D remains ambiguous. The length of the CDR3 is 15 residues. Germline CDR1 reads MNHEY; CDR2 reads SVGAGI. V was cut by 0 bases and J by 6 bases, with 9 bases left in between. Here the CDR3 reads CASSYSNQFNSPLHF. In DNA, the CDR3 is TGTGCCAGCAGTTACTCGAACCAGTTTAATTCACCCCTCCACTTT.

CDR3 nucleotide sequence: TGTGCCAGCAGCTTAATGGGGAACGAGCAGTACTTC. Its translation: CASSLMGNEQYF. The chain is built from TRBV5-4 and TRBJ2-7; D remains ambiguous. V was shortened by 2 bases and J by 5 bases, with 8 bases between the two germline ends. In germline, CDR1 is SGHNT, CDR2 YYREEE (reference sequence). The CDR3 consists of 12 residues.

The V and J genes are TRBV7-2 and TRBJ2-5, with TRBD2 matching 11 bases. The V gene's germline CDR1 is SGHTA and CDR2 FQGNSA. The J segment lost 5 bases and the V segment lost 1 base, leaving 9 bases of the junction unmatched. The CDR3 extends over 17 amino acids. CDR3 nucleotides: TGTGCCAGCAGCTTAGAGTCTTTGGGACTAGCGGTTGAGACCCAGTACTTC. Encoded protein: CASSLESLGLAVETQYF.

This chain joins TRBV7-8 and TRBJ1-2; D unclear. V dropped 6 bases and J dropped 7 bases, with 15 bases sitting between them. CDR3 length: 13 amino acids. Germline V gives CDR1 SGHVS, CDR2 FQNEAQ. The CDR3 DNA reads TGTGCCAGCAGTCCAAGCGTTCTTGGTGGCTACACCTTC. Protein product: CASSPSVLGGYTF.

This rearrangement joins TRBV29-1 to TRBJ2-3, with D possibly TRBD1 on 6 matching bases. This CDR3 comprises 15 residues. Looked up from germline, CDR1 is SQVTM and CDR2 is ANQGSEA. Trimming pared 6 bases from V and 0 bases from J, leaving 16 bases between. Here the CDR3 DNA reads TGCAGCGTCCAGGGGCAGTCCACTAGCACAGATACGCAGTATTTT. Translated: CSVQGQSTSTDTQYF.

J is TRBJ2-7 and V is TRBV29-1, with 8 bases aligning to TRBD1. CDR1 and CDR2 from the germline V gene are SQVTM and ANQGSEA. The CDR3 has 13 residues. V shed 7 bases and J 3 bases; nucleotides not matched to a gene: 8. The CDR3 nucleotides are TGCAGCGCCGGACAGGGATTGGACTACGAGCAGTACTTC. Translation gives CSAGQGLDYEQYF.

This clone appeared once. This rearrangement joins TRBV7-2 to TRBJ2-7; no reliable D call. V lost 0 bases and J 7 bases, leaving 4 bases between the germline ends. The CDR3 has 11 amino acids. The germline V gene encodes CDR1 SGHTA and CDR2 FQGNSA. The CDR3 region is CASSLAIEQYF. CDR3 nucleotide sequence: TGTGCCAGCAGCTTAGCGATTGAGCAGTACTTC.

The chain recombines TRBV9 with TRBJ1-1, with a tentative D call TRBD1 (6 bases). This CDR3 is 15 amino acids long. The germline V gene encodes CDR1 SGDLS and CDR2 YYNGEE. The V gene lost 0 bases and the J gene lost 0 bases, with 9 bases spanning the gap. In DNA form, the CDR3 reads TGTGCCAGCAGCGTAGCGGGGGGCATGAACACTGAAGCTTTCTTT. Amino acids: CASSVAGGMNTEAFF.

This chain uses TRBV29-1 with TRBJ1-1, with D hard to call. This CDR3 has 11 amino acids. The V end lost 7 bases, the J end lost 3 bases, and 9 bases lay between the germline ends. Germline CDR1 SQVTM, CDR2 ANQGSEA. CDR3 sequence reads: CSAAGDTEAFF. DNA of the CDR3: TGCAGCGCTGCCGGGGACACTGAAGCTTTCTTT.

This clone was observed once. The V call is TRBV14, the J call TRBJ1-4; D might be TRBD1 (6 bases). Germline V gene data show CDR1 as SGHDN and CDR2 as FVKESK. The CDR3 is 16 residues long. Trimming pared 3 bases from V and 7 bases from J, leaving 18 bases between. CDR3 residues: CASSQLEQGSREKLFF. Here the CDR3 DNA reads TGTGCCAGCAGCCAGCTCGAACAGGGATCACGTGAAAAACTGTTTTTT.

The genes are TRBV6-1 and TRBJ1-1, with 9 nucleotides matching TRBD1. With V trimmed by 4 bases and J by 3 bases, 3 bases remained unmatched. Germline V gene lookup returns CDR1 MNHNS and CDR2 SASEGT. The length of the CDR3 is 14 residues. The chain's CDR3 is CASSADRGDTEAFF. The CDR3 DNA follows: TGTGCCAGCAGTGCGGACAGGGGAGACACTGAAGCTTTCTTT.